The text below deals with one TCR beta chain. The antigen remains unidentified. The data belong to a study of Graves' ophthalmopathy and Graves' hyperthyroidism. Study-level points and caveats: Ophthalmopathy progression prediction by the model yielded a sensitivity of about 68% and a specificity of approximately 72%. A majority of expanded thyroid clonotypes exceeding 0.001 frequency were likewise present in blood.

TCR beta CDR3 regions were amplified from RNA transcripts. First-round RT-PCR used HTBI primers; second-round multiplex PCR followed. TCRdb itself ran the multiplex PCR reads through MiXCR, one entry per CDR3 protein. The repertoire consists of over a million distinct CDR3 sequences, with about two fifths occurring once and the leading ten covering around 10%. V lost 2 bases and J 8 bases, leaving 10 bases between the germline ends. CDR1 and CDR2 (germline): MDHEN, SYDVKM. The CDR3 is 12 residues long. The sample comprised peripheral blood or thyroid tissue (not recorded which). The J gene is TRBJ2-7, the V gene TRBV28; TRBD1 is a possible D gene (6 bases). The receptor was derived from an adult man with Graves' hyperthyroidism. Written as DNA, the CDR3 is TGTGCCAGCAGTTTACTCCAGGGGAAGCAGTACTTC. This translates into CASSLLQGKQYF.